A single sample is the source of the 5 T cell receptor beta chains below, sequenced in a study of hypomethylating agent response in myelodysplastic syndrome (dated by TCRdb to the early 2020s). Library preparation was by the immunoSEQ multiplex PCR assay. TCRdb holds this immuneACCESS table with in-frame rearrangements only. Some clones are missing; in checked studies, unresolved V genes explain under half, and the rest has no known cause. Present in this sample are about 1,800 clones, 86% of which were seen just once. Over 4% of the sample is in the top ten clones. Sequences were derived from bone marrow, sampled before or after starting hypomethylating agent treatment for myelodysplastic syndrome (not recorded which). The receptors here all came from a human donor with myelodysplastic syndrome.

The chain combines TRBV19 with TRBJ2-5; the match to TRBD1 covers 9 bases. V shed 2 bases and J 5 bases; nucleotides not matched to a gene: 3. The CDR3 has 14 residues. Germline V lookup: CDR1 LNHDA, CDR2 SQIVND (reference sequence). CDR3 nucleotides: TGTGCCAGTAGTATAACAGGGGGCGGGGAGACCCAGTACTTC. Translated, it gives CASSITGGGETQYF.

This CDR3 is CASSLEGGGTDTQYF. The CDR3, as DNA: TGTGCCAGCAGCTTAGAGGGGGGAGGCACAGATACGCAGTATTTT. The chain has TRBV11-2 and TRBJ2-3, with D tentatively TRBD2 (6 bases). The V gene's germline CDR1 is SGHAT and CDR2 FQNNGV. The germline V and J ends were trimmed by 0 bases and 1 base, with 8 bases remaining between them. This CDR3 region has 15 residues.

Written as DNA, the CDR3 is TGTGCCAGCAGCACCCGAAGTGGGCAGTCTGGAAACACCATATATTTT. It codes for CASSTRSGQSGNTIYF. The chain has TRBV11-2 and TRBJ1-3; D not resolved. The ends were cut back, 5 bases at V and 1 base at J, with 15 bases in the middle. This CDR3 has 16 residues. Germline V CDR1 and CDR2: SGHAT, FQNNGV.

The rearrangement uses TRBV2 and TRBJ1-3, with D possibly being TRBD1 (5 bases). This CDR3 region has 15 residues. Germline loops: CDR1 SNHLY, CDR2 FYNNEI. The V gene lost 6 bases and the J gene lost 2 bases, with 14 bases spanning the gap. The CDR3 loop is CASSPGGVPGNTIYF. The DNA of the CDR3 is TGTGCCAGCAGCCCCGGAGGGGTCCCTGGAAACACCATATATTTT.

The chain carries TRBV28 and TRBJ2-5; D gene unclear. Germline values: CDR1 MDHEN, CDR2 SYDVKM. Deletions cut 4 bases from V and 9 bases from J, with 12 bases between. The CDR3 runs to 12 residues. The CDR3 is CASSYGFAAQYF. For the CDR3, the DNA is TGTGCCAGCAGTTATGGCTTCGCGGCCCAGTACTTC. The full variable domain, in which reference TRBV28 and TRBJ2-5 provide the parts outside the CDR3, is DVKVTQSSRYLVKRTGEKVFLECVQDMDHENMFWYRQDPGLGLRLIYFSYDVKMKEKGDIPEGYSVSREKKERFSLILESASTNQTSMYLCASSYGFAAQYFGPGTRLLVL.